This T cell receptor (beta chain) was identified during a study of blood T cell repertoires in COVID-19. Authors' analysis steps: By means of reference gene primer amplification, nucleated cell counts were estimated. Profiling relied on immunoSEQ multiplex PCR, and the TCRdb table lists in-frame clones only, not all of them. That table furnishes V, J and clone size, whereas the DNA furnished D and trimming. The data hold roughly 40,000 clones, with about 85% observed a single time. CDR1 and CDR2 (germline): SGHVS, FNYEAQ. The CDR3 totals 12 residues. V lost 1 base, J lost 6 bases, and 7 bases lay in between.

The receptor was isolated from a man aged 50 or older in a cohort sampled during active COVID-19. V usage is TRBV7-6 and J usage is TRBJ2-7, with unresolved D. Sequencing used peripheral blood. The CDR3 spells CASSLVGSEQYF. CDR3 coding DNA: TGTGCCAGCAGCTTAGTTGGCTCCGAGCAGTACTTC.